This T cell receptor beta chain came from a study of T cell changes during pregnancy in multiple sclerosis. Sequencing used immunoSEQ multiplex PCR; TCRdb keeps in-frame clones, though not all of them. The sample has 25,000 to 35,000 clones, 75% to 90% seen once. There are 14 residues in the CDR3. V shed 4 bases and J shed 4 bases, with 12 bases lying between them. CDR1 and CDR2 from the germline V gene are SGHNT and YYREEE (reference sequence). V is TRBV5-4 and J is TRBJ1-3; D gene unclear. Sequenced here: CD8+ T cells from peripheral blood mononuclear cells, sampled in the second trimester of pregnancy. The receptor's source is a female donor with multiple sclerosis, enrolled in a pregnancy study. The DNA of the CDR3 is TGTGCCAGCAGCCCCGGAGGGAACGGAAACACCATATATTTT. It translates to CASSPGGNGNTIYF.